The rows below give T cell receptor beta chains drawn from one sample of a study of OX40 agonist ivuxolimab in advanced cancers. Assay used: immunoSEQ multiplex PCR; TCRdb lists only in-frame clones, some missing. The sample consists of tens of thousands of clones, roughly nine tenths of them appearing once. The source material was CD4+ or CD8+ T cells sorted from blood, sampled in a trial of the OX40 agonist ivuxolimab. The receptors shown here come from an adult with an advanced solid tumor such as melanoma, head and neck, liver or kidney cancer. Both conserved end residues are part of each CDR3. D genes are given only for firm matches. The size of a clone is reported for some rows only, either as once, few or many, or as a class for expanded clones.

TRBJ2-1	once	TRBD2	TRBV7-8	CASSLVLGGSGSYNEQFF	TGTGCCAGCAGCTTAGTTCTCGGTGGGAGCGGGAGCTACAATGAGCAGTTCTTC
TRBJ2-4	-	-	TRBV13	CASSGAKNIQYF	TGTGCCAGCAGCGGAGCCAAAAACATTCAGTACTTC
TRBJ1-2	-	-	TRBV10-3	CAISESRDNANYGYTF	TGTGCCATCAGTGAGTCCAGGGACAACGCTAACTATGGCTACACCTTC
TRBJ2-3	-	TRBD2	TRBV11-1	CASSGLAGETDTQYF	TGTGCCAGCTCCGGACTAGCGGGAGAAACAGATACGCAGTATTTT
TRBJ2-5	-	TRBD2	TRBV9	CASSGSGGAQETQYF	TGTGCCAGCAGCGGGAGCGGGGGAGCACAAGAGACCCAGTACTTC
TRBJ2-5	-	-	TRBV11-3	CASSFGHLETQYF	TGTGCCAGCAGCTTCGGTCATTTAGAGACCCAGTACTTC
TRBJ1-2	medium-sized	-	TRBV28	CASSFRANYGYTF	TGTGCCAGCAGTTTTAGGGCAAACTATGGCTACACCTTC
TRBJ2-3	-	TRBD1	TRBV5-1	CASSIGQGADTQYF	TGCGCCAGCAGCATAGGACAGGGGGCAGATACGCAGTATTTT
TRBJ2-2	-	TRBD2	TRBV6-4	CASSPGLASTGELFF	TGTGCCAGCAGCCCGGGACTAGCTAGCACCGGGGAGCTGTTTTTT
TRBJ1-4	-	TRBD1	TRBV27	CASSIMGQGAGKLFF	TGTGCCAGCAGTATCATGGGGCAGGGGGCCGGAAAACTGTTTTTT
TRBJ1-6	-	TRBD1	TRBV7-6	CASSSGQGTNSPLHF	TGTGCCAGCAGCTCGGGACAGGGAACGAATTCACCCCTCCACTTT
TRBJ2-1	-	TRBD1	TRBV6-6	CASSYSGQGLNEQFF	TGTGCCAGCAGTTACTCGGGACAGGGGCTGAATGAGCAGTTCTTC
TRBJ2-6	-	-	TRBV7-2	CASSLIPPRTAGANVLTF	TGTGCCAGCAGCTTAATTCCCCCCAGGACAGCTGGGGCCAACGTCCTGACTTTC
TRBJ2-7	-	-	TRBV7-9	CASSSIGGNNYEQYF	TGTGCCAGCAGCTCGATAGGAGGAAACAACTACGAGCAGTACTTC
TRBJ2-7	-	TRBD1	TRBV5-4	CAMTGDKNYEQYF	TGTGCCATGACAGGGGATAAAAACTACGAGCAGTACTTC
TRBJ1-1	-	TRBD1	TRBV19	CASSIRLGGASGPAFF	TGTGCCAGTAGTATAAGGTTAGGGGGCGCCTCAGGGCCAGCTTTCTTT
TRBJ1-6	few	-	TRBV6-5	CASTMGRNSPLHF	TGTGCCAGCACCATGGGGCGTAATTCACCCCTCCACTTT
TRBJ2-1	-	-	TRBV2	CASSEARSSYNEQFF	TGTGCCAGCAGTGAAGCGCGGTCCAGCTACAATGAGCAGTTCTTC
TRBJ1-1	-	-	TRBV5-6	CASSPLQGKGMNTEAFF	TGTGCCAGCAGCCCATTACAGGGTAAGGGGATGAACACTGAAGCTTTCTTT
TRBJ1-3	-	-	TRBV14	CASSQDLGGPGNTIYF	TGTGCCAGCAGCCAAGATCTTGGAGGGCCAGGAAACACCATATATTTT
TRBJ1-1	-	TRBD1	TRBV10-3	CAISDPTGSVGMNTEAFF	TGTGCCATCAGTGATCCGACAGGGTCGGTGGGAATGAACACTGAAGCTTTCTTT
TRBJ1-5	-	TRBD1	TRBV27	CASRPYRGVNQPQHF	TGTGCCAGCAGGCCCTACAGGGGTGTCAATCAGCCCCAGCATTTT
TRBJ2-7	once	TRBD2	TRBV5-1	CASSLASIAGDPEQYF	TGCGCCAGCAGCTTGGCCAGCATAGCGGGAGATCCCGAGCAGTACTTC
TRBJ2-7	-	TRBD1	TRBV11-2	CASSFRQGGYEQYF	TGTGCCAGCAGCTTCAGACAGGGGGGCTACGAGCAGTACTTC
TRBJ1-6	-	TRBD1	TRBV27	CASSLYAGTADSPLHF	TGTGCCAGCAGTTTGTACGCAGGGACAGCGGATTCACCCCTCCACTTT
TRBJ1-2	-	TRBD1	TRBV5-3	CASSLTGSSTF	TGTGCCAGCAGCTTGACAGGGTCGAGCACCTTC
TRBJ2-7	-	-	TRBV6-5	CASSYTSVAYEQYF	TGTGCCAGCAGTTATACTTCGGTCGCCTACGAGCAGTACTTC
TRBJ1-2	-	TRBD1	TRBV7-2	CASSWTGEDYGYTF	TGTGCCAGCAGCTGGACAGGGGAGGACTATGGCTACACCTTC